The 4 T cell receptor beta chains reported below all come from one sample, sequenced in a study of CD8 T cells in Susac syndrome. Reverse transcription of roughly 0.5 to 1 ug RNA was carried out with random hexamers. TCRdb re-analysed the immunoSEQ multiplex PCR reads in MiXCR, keeping a single row per CDR3 protein. Of approximately 300,000 distinct CDR3 sequences listed, almost 85% are singletons. Specimen: CD8+ T cells from PBMCs. All receptors derive from a human donor with multiple sclerosis.

V usage is TRBV2 and J usage is TRBJ1-2; D not resolved. The germline gives CDR1 SNHLY, CDR2 FYNNEI. The CDR3 loop spans 15 amino acids. Trimming took 2 bases from V and 0 from J, leaving 10 bases between them. The DNA for the CDR3 is TGTGCCAGCAGTGAACAAGGGTCAGCTAACTATGGCTACACCTTC. As protein: CASSEQGSANYGYTF.

The chain joins TRBV28 to TRBJ2-7; D uncertain. V shed 7 bases and J shed 2 bases, with 9 bases lying between them. This CDR3 has 12 residues. From germline, CDR1 is MDHEN and CDR2 SYDVKM. The chain's CDR3 is CASNEGTYEQYF. CDR3 nucleotide sequence: TGTGCCAGCAACGAAGGGACCTACGAGCAGTACTTC.

The genes are TRBV7-9 and TRBJ2-5, with D unclear. V lost 6 bases and J lost 3, with 8 bases in between. Germline values: CDR1 SEHNR, CDR2 FQNEAQ (reference sequence). This CDR3 has 12 amino acids. The CDR3 here is CASSRAEETQYF. The CDR3 DNA sequence: TGTGCCAGCAGTCGGGCCGAAGAGACCCAGTACTTC.

The chain recombines TRBV5-4 with TRBJ2-1; possibly TRBD1 or TRBD2 for D (5 bases each). CDR3 length: 15 amino acids. Germline lookup yields CDR1 SGHNT and CDR2 YYREEE (reference sequence). With 0 bases removed from V and 7 bases from J, the gap between germline ends came to 14 bases. CDR3 region: CASSLAGMGQNEQFF. CDR3 in DNA: TGTGCCAGCAGCTTGGCCGGGATGGGGCAGAATGAGCAGTTCTTC.